Listed here are 10 T cell receptor beta chains from one sample, sequenced in a study of blood T cells in healthy people across ages. A second PCR of about 7 to 12 cycles used a sample-barcoded 5' primer and a J-beta primer mix. TCRdb passed the 5' RACE reads through MiXCR, listing each CDR3 protein once. The sample holds more than 650,000 distinct CDR3 sequences; roughly 24% are singletons and the top ten take 3%. The data were also submitted as part of a second study, on T cells of mothers and their children.

Specimen: blood. Receptor source: a boy younger than 18 in good health.

V and J are TRBV7-3 and TRBJ2-3, with 8 positions matching TRBD2. This CDR3 has 14 residues. Germline CDR1 is SGHTA and CDR2 is FQGTGA. The junction had 2 bases not matched to a gene; V was cut back by 4 bases and J by 2 bases. For the CDR3, the DNA is TGTGCCAGCAGCTGGGGACTAGACACAGATACGCAGTATTTT. Translated, it gives CASSWGLDTDTQYF.

The DNA for the CDR3 is TGTGCCAGCAACCCCGATGGGGGACAGGGCGAAAAACTGTTTTTT. It translates to CASNPDGGQGEKLFF. V gene TRBV6-5 combines with J gene TRBJ1-4; 9 bases align to TRBD1. The germline gives CDR1 MNHEY, CDR2 SVGAGI. The CDR3 spans 15 residues. Unmatched junction bases numbered 11, after V lost 7 bases and J lost 8 bases.

Turning to this clonotype: Its ends do not fully match the called genes, so a read error is possible. This chain joins TRBV12-3 or TRBV12-4 and TRBJ2-4; 7 bases are shared with TRBD1. This CDR3 has 14 residues. The CDR3 DNA follows: TGTGCCAGCAGGGGGACAGTCGCCAAGAACATTCAGTACTTC. Amino acids: CASRGTVAKNIQYF.

This clonotype has more than one count but fewer than ten. The chain links TRBV12-3 or TRBV12-4 to TRBJ2-1, with TRBD1 as a possible D gene (5 bases). CDR3 length: 12 residues. The V gene lost 2 bases and the J gene lost 9 bases, with 8 bases spanning the gap. The CDR3 DNA sequence: TGTGCCAGCAGTTTAACAGGTCCTGAGCAGTTCTTC. It codes for CASSLTGPEQFF.

The rearrangement links TRBV5-6 to TRBJ1-1; a possible D gene is TRBD1 (5 bases). Trimming pared 3 bases from V and 5 bases from J, leaving 17 bases between. The CDR3 runs to 15 residues. Germline lookup yields CDR1 SGHDT and CDR2 YYEEEE. CDR3 sequence: CASSSLTGGRTEAFF. DNA for the CDR3: TGTGCCAGCAGCTCACTAACCGGGGGGAGAACTGAAGCTTTCTTT.

In this sample, this clonotype turned up a few times. The chain couples TRBV29-1 to TRBJ2-1, with TRBD2 matching over 14 bases. V was clipped by 4 bases and J by 9 bases; unmatched bases: 8. CDR3 length: 15 amino acids. CDR1 and CDR2 (germline): SQVTM, ANQGSEA. The CDR3 loop reads CSVGRTSGGLSEQFF. In nucleotides, the CDR3 is TGCAGCGTTGGCCGGACTAGCGGGGGGCTCAGTGAGCAGTTCTTC.

This clonotype has just a few counts. This chain joins TRBV6-5 and TRBJ2-1; tentatively, D is TRBD2 (5 bases). This CDR3 region has 16 residues. The germline gives CDR1 MNHEY, CDR2 SVGAGI. Trimming removed 2 bases at V and 0 bases at J, with 11 bases between. CDR3 sequence: CASSYGERNSYNEQFF. CDR3 coding DNA: TGTGCCAGCAGTTACGGGGAGCGAAACTCCTACAATGAGCAGTTCTTC.

This clonotype was picked up a small number of times. CDR3 sequence reads: CASSWTLGAVTGELFF. Written as DNA, the CDR3 is TGCGCCAGCAGCTGGACCTTAGGGGCGGTGACCGGGGAGCTGTTTTTT. The gene calls are TRBV5-1 and TRBJ2-2, with D perhaps matching TRBD1 (5 bases). The CDR3 has 16 amino acids. With 3 bases removed from V and 5 bases from J, the gap between germline ends came to 17 bases. The V gene's germline CDR1 is SGHRS and CDR2 YFSETQ.

This rearrangement joins TRBV20-1 to TRBJ2-5, with 13 positions matching TRBD2. The CDR3 sequence is 14 residues long. The V gene's germline CDR1 is DFQATT and CDR2 SNEGSKA (reference sequence). With V trimmed by 7 bases and J by 5 bases, 7 bases remained unmatched. The CDR3 nucleotides read TGCAGTGTCGGGACTAGCGGGGCGTGGGAGACCCAGTACTTC. Its translation is CSVGTSGAWETQYF.

There are a few counts of this clonotype. J is TRBJ2-7 and V is TRBV29-1; no firm D call. Trimming pared 7 bases from V and 2 bases from J, leaving 9 bases between. The CDR3 length is 11 residues. The germline gives CDR1 SQVTM, CDR2 ANQGSEA. CDR3 nucleotide sequence: TGCAGCGCGCGGCGAGCCTACGAGCAGTACTTC. Translating it yields CSARRAYEQYF.